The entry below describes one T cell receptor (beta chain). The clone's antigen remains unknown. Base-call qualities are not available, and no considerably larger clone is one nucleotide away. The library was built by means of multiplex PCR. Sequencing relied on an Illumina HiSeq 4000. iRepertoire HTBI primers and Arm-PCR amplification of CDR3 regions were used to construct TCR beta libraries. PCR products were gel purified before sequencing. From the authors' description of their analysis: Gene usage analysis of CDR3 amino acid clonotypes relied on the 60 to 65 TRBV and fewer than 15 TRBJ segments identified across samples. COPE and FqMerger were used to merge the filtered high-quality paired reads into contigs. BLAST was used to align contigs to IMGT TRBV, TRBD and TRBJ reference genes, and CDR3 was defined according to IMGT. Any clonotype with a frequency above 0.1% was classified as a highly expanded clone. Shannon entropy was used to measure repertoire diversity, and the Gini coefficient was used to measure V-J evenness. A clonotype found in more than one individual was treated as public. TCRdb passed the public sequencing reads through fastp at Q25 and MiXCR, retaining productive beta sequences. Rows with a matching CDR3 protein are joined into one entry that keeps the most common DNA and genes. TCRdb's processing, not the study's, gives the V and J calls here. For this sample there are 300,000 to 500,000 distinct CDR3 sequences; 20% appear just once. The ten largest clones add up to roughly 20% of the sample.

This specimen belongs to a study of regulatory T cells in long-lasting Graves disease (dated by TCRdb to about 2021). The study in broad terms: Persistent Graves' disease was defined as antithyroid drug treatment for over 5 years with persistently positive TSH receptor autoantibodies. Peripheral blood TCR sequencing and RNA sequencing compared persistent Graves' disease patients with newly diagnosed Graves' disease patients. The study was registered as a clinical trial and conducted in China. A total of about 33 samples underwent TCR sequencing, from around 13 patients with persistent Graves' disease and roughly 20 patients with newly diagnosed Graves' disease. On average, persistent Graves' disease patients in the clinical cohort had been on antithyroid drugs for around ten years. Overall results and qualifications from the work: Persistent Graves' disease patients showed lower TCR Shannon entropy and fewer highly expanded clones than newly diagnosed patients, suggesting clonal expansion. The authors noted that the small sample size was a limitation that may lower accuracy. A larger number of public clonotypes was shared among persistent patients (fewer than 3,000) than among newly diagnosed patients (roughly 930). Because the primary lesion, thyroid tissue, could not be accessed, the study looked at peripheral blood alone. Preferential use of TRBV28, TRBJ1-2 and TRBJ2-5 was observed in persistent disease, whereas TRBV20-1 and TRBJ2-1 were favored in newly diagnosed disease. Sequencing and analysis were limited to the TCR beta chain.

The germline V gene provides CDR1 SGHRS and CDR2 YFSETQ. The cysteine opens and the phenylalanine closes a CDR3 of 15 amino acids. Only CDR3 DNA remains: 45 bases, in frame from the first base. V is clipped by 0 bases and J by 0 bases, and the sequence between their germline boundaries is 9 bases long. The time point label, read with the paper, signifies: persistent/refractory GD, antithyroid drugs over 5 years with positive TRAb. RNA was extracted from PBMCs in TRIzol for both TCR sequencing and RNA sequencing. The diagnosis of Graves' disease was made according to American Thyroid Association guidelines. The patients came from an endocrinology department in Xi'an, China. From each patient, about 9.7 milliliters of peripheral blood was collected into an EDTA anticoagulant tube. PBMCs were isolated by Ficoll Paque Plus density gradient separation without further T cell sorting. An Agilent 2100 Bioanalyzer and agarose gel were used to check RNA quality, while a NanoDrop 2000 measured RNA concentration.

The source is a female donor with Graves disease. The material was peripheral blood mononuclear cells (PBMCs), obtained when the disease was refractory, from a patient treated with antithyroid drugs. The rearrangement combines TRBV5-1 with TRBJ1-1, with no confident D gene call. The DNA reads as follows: TGCGCCAGCAGCTTGGTTTGGGATGTGAACACTGAAGCTTTCTTT. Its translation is CASSLVWDVNTEAFF.